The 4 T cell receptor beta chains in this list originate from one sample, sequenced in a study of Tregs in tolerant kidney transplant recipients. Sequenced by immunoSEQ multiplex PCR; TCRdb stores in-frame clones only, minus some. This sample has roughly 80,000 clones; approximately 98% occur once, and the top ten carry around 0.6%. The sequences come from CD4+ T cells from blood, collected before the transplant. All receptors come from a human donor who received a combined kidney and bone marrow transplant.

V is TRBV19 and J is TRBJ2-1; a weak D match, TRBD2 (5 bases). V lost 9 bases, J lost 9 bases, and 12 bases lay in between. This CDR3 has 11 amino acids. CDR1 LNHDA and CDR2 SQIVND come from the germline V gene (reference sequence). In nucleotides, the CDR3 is TGTGCCAGCGTCCCTGGGAGTGAGCAGTTCTTC. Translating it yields CASVPGSEQFF.

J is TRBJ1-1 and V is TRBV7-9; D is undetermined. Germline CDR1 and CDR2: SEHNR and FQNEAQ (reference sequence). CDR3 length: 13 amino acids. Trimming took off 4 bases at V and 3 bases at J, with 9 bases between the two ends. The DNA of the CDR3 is TGTGCCAGCAGCTCGCAAGAGTACACTGAAGCTTTCTTT. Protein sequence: CASSSQEYTEAFF.

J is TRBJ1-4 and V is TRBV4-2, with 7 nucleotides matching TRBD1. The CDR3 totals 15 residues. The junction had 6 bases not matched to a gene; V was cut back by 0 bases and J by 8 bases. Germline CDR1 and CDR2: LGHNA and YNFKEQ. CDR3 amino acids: CASSQEWDSGEKLFF. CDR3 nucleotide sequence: TGTGCCAGCAGCCAAGAGTGGGACAGCGGGGAAAAACTGTTTTTT.

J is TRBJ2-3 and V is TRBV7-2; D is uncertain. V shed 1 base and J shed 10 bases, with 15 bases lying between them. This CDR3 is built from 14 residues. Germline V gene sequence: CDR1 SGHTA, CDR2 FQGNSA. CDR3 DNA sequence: TGTGCCAGCAGCTTAGGGTTTAGCCCAAGTCCGCAGTATTTT. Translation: CASSLGFSPSPQYF.